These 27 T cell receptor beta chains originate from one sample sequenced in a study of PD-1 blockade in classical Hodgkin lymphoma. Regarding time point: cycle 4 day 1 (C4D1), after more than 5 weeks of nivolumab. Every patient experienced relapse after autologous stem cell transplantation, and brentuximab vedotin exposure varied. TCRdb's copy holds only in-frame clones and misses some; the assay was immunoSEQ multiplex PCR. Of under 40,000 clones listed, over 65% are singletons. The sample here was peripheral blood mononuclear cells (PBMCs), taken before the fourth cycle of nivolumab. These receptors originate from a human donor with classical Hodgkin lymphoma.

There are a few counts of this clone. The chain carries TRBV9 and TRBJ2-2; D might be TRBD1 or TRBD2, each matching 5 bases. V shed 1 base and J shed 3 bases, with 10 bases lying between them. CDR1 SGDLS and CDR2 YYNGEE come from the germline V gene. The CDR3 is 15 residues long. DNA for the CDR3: TGTGCCAGCAGCGTAACGGGGCGCGACACCGGGGAGCTGTTTTTT. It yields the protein CASSVTGRDTGELFF.

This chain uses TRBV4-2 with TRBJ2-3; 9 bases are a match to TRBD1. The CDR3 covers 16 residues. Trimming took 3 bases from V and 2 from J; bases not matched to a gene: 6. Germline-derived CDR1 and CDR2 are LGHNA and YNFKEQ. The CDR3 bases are TGTGCCAGCAGCCAGGAGGGACAGGGTGCCACAGATACGCAGTATTTT. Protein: CASSQEGQGATDTQYF.

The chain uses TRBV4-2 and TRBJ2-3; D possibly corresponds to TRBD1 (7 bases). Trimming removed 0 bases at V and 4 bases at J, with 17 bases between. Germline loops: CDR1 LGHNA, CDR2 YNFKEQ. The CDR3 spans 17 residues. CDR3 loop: CASSQDRQGGRSDTQYF. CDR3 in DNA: TGTGCCAGCAGCCAAGATCGGCAGGGGGGCCGCTCAGATACGCAGTATTTT.

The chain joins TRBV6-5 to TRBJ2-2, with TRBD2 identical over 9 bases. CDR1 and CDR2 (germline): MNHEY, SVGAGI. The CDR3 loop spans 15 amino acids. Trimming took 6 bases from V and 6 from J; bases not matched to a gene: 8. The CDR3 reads CASSPWSGGPGELFF. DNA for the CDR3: TGTGCCAGCAGCCCATGGAGCGGGGGGCCCGGGGAGCTGTTTTTT.

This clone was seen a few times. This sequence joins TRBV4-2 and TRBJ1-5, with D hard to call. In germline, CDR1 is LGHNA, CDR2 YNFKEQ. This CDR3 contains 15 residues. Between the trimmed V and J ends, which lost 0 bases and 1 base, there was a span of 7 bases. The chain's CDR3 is CASSQEQLSNQPQHF. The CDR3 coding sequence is TGTGCCAGCAGCCAAGAACAGCTAAGCAATCAGCCCCAGCATTTT.

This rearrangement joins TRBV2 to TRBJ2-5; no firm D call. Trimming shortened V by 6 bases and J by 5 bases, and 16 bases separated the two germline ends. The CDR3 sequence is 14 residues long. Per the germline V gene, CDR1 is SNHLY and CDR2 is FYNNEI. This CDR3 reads CASRTDSALETQYF. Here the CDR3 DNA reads TGTGCCAGCAGGACCGACTCGGCTCTGGAGACCCAGTACTTC.

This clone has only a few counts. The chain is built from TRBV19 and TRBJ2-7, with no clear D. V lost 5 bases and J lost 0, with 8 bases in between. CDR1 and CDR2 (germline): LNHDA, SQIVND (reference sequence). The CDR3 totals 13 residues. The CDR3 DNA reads TGTGCCAGTAGTCCCGTAGCCTCCTACGAGCAGTACTTC. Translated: CASSPVASYEQYF.

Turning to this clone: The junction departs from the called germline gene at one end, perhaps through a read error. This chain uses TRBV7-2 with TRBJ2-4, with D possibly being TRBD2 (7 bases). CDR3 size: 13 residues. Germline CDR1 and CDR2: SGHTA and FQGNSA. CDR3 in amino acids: CASSLGGGDWESF. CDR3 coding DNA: TGTGCCAGCAGCTTAGGAGGGGGGGACTGGGAGTCGTTC.

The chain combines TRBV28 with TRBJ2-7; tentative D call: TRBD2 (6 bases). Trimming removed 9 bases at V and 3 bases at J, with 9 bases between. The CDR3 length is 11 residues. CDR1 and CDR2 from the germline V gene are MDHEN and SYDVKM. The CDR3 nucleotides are TGTGCCAGTACTAGCCGCTACGAGCAGTACTTC. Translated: CASTSRYEQYF. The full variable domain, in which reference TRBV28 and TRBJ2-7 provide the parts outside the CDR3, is DVKVTQSSRYLVKRTGEKVFLECVQDMDHENMFWYRQDPGLGLRLIYFSYDVKMKEKGDIPEGYSVSREKKERFSLILESASTNQTSMYLCASTSRYEQYFGPGTRLTVT.

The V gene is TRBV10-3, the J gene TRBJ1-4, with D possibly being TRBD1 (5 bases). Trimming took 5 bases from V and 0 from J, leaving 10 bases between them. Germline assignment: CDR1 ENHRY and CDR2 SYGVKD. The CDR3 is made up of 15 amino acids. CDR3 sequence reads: CAISPGGATNEKLFF. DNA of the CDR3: TGTGCCATCAGTCCGGGAGGGGCAACTAATGAAAAACTGTTTTTT.

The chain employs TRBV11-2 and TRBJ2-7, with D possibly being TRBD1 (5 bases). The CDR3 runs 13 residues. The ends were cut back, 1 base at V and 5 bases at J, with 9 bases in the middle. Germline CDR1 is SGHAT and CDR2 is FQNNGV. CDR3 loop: CASSLVVRDEQYF. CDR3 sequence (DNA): TGTGCCAGCAGCTTAGTGGTCAGGGACGAGCAGTACTTC. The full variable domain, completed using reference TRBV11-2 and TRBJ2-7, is EAGVAQSPRYKIIEKRQSVAFWCNPISGHATLYWYQQILGQGPKLLIQFQNNGVVDDSQLPKDRFSAERLKGVDSTLKIQPAKLEDSAVYLCASSLVVRDEQYFGPGTRLTVT.

The CDR3 DNA is TGTGCCAGCAGTTACTTACAGGGAGGCGACTATGGCTACACCTTC. This sequence encodes CASSYLQGGDYGYTF. The rearrangement links TRBV6-6 to TRBJ1-2, with D possibly being TRBD1 (6 bases). Germline CDR1 MNHNY, CDR2 SVGAGI (reference sequence). The CDR3 extends over 15 amino acids. V lost 1 base and J lost 3, with 12 bases in between.

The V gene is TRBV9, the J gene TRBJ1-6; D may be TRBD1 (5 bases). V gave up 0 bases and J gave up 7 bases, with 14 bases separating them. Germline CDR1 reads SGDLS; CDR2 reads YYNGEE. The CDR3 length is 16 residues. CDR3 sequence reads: CASSVGASGGNSPLHF. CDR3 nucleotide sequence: TGTGCCAGCAGCGTAGGGGCTTCCGGGGGAAATTCACCCCTCCACTTT.

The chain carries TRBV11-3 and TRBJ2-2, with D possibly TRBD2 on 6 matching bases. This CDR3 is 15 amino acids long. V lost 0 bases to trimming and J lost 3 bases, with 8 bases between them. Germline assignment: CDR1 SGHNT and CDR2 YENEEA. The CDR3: CASSLDGGDTGELFF. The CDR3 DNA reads TGTGCCAGCAGCTTAGACGGGGGAGACACCGGGGAGCTGTTTTTT. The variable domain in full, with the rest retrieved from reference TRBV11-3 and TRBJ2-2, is EAGVVQSPRYKIIEKKQPVAFWCNPISGHNTLYWYLQNLGQGPELLIRYENEEAVDDSQLPKDRFSAERLKGVDSTLKIQPAELGDSAVYLCASSLDGGDTGELFFGEGSRLTVL.

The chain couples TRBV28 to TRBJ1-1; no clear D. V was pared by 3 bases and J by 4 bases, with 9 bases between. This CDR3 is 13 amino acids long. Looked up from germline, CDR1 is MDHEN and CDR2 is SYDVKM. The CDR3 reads CASSLGRFTEAFF. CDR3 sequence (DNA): TGTGCCAGCAGTTTGGGCAGATTCACTGAAGCTTTCTTT.

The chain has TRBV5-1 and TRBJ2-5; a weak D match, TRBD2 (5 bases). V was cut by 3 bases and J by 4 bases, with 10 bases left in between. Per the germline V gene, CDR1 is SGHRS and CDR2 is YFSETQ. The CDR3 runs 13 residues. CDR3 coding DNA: TGCGCCAGCAGCTGGATAGGGAGAGAGACCCAGTACTTC. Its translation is CASSWIGRETQYF. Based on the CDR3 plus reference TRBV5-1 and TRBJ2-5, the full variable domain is KAGVTQTPRYLIKTRGQQVTLSCSPISGHRSVSWYQQTPGQGLQFLFEYFSETQRNKGNFPGRFSGRQFSNSRSEMNVSTLELGDSALYLCASSWIGRETQYFGPGTRLLVL.

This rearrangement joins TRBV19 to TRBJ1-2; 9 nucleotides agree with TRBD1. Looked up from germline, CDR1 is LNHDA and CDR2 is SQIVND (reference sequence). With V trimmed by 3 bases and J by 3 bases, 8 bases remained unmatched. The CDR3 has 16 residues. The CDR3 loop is CASSMFGTGSYYGYTF. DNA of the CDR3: TGTGCCAGTAGTATGTTTGGGACAGGGAGCTACTATGGCTACACCTTC.

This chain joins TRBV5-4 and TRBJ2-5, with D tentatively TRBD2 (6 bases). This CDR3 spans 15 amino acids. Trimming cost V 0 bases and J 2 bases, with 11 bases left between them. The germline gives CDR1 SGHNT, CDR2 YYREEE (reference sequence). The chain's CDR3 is CASSLELRGQETQYF. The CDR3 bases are TGTGCCAGCAGCTTGGAACTGCGGGGACAAGAGACCCAGTACTTC.

The CDR3 sequence: CASSPSGGRDTQYF. The CDR3 DNA follows: TGTGCCAGCAGTCCTAGCGGGGGTAGGGATACGCAGTATTTT. This chain connects TRBV6-4 to TRBJ2-3; 10 nucleotides line up with TRBD2. The CDR3 has 14 residues. V lost 5 bases, J lost 6 bases, and 5 bases stayed unmatched. The germline V gene encodes CDR1 MRHNA and CDR2 SNTAGT.

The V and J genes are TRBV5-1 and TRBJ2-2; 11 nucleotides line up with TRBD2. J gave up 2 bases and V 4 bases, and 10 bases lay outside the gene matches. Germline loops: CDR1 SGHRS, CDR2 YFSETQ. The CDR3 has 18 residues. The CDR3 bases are TGCGCCAGCAGCCCGAGGCGACTAGCGGGGCCTAACACCGGGGAGCTGTTTTTT. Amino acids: CASSPRRLAGPNTGELFF.

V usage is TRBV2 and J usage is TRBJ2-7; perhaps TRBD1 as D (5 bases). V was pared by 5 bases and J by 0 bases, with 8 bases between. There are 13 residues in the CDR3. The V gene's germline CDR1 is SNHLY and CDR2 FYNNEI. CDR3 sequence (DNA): TGTGCCAGCAGTCGACAGTACTCCTACGAGCAGTACTTC. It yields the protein CASSRQYSYEQYF.

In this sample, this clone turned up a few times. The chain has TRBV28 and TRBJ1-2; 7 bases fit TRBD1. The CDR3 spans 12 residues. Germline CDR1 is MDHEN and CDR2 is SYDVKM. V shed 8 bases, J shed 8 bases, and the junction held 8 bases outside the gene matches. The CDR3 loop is CASRQGYRGYTF. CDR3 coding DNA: TGTGCCAGCCGACAGGGTTACCGAGGCTACACCTTC.

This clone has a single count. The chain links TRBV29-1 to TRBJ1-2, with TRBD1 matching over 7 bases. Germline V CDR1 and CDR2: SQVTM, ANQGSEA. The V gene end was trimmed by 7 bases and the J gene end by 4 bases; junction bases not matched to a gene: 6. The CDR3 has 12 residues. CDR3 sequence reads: CSAGQEPYGYTF. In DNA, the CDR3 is TGCAGCGCCGGACAGGAGCCCTATGGCTACACCTTC.

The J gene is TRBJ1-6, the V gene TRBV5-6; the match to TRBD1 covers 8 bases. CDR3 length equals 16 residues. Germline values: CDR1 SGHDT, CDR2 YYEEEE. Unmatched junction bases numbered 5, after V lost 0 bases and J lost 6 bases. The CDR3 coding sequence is TGTGCCAGCAGCTTGGAGGGGACAGGCATTAATTCACCCCTCCACTTT. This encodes CASSLEGTGINSPLHF.

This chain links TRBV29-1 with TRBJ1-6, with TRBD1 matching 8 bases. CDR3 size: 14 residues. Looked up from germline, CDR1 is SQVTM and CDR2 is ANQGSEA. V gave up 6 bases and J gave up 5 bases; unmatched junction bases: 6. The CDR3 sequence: CSVKTGENNSPLHF. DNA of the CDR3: TGCAGCGTCAAGACAGGGGAGAATAATTCACCCCTCCACTTT.

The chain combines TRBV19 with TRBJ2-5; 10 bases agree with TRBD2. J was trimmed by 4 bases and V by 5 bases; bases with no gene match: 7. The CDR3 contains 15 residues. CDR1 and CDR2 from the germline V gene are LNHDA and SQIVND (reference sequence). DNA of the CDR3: TGTGCCAGTAGTGGTACAGCGGGGGGGTTAGAGACCCAGTACTTC. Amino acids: CASSGTAGGLETQYF.

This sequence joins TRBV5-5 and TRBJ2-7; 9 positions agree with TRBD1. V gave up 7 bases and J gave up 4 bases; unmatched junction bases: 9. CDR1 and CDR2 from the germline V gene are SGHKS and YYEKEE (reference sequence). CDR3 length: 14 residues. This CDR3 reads CASLVDRGTYEQYF. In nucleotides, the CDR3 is TGTGCCAGCTTGGTGGACAGGGGCACTTACGAGCAGTACTTC.